This TCR beta chain was sequenced during a study of cytomegalovirus exposure and HLA in healthy donors (dated by TCRdb to about 2017). Some background on the complete study: An earlier analysis of several hundred of the donors reported 250 to 300 Gb of sequence data and roughly 100 million unique TCR beta sequences from about 200 million T cells. In a later genetic analysis, genome-wide SNP genotypes for about three fifths of the 666 donors were used, and that subset was treated as a discovery cohort. The study profiled the T cell repertoires of approximately 700 subjects by immunosequencing and related them to cytomegalovirus serostatus. Of the 300 to 450 genotyped donors, approximately 80% were placed in the genetic ancestry cluster associated with self-reported Caucasian donors. Every repertoire in the discovery cohort had been generated on one and the same sequencing platform. A separate validation cohort of roughly 110 different subjects was used in addition to the approximately 640-subject first cohort. The number of donors typed differed by locus, with about 620-630 for A, B, C, DRB1 and DQB1, roughly 520 for DQA1, approximately 580 for DPA1, and approximately 470 for DPB1. Among some 400 genotyped donors of the cohort, an average of approximately 240,000 unique TCR beta nucleotide sequences were sequenced per donor, approximately 20% of them non-productive. The study aimed to test whether signatures of past pathogen exposure could be identified by cataloging public T cell receptors. An early release covering over 500 HLA-typed donors comprised about 300 gigabases of sequencing data and about 90 million unique TCR sequences. Rather than using new phenotypic data, the later analysis identified candidate immune exposures from TCR beta sequences and from how often those sequences occurred across donors. In a later analysis, previously published TCR beta repertoires from roughly 710 donors were re-analyzed and high-resolution HLA genotyping was added so that TCR occurrence patterns could be studied. High-throughput TCR immunosequencing, statistical association of individual TCRs with disease status, and machine learning were combined to predict cytomegalovirus infection status. Donor age, sex, ethnicity and CMV serostatus were collected together with the repertoire data. Five DR-DQ haplotypes were handled as single units for association and clustering because linkage in the cohort was strong. In an earlier analysis of 500 to 650 of the donors, high-throughput TCR beta sequencing was used to judge whether each TCR beta V gene segment behaved as functional or pseudogenic. Class I and class II HLA loci were covered by the typing at four-digit resolution.

The study at large found these results: The study listed 150 to 200 TCR beta chains as associated with cytomegalovirus. According to a later genetic analysis, donors in an Asian-associated ancestry cluster had fewer N-insertions in productive TCRs than the approximately 710-donor mean. Only TCR beta chains were sequenced in this cohort, and the absence of alpha or paired-chain data limited detectable features. Linkage disequilibrium might explain the correlated functional status among segregating V segments, but an unknown experimental factor could not be excluded. In a later analysis, several top co-occurrence clusters were reported to appear linked to parvovirus B19, influenza, CMV and Epstein-Barr virus. Over 15 rarely observed V segments, including chromosome 9 orphons, were excluded from the earlier analysis of approximately 500 of the donors because counts were too low. While some public TCRs were present in many individuals, most TCR sequences turned up only very rarely across donors. According to a later analysis, TCR association rates differed among HLA loci, with DRB1 alleles showing the most associated TCRs and HLA-C alleles showing the fewest. A further reported finding was that TCR beta sequences accurately predicted the HLA-A and HLA-B alleles for most subjects in the first cohort. CMV serostatus was the only immune exposure information available for the cohort. Some IMGT-functional V segments, including TRBV6-2 and TRBV6-3, could not be told apart with the 87-base-pair reads, so those segments were excluded. In vitro tests confirmed that a few of the cytomegalovirus-associated TCR beta chains recognize cytomegalovirus antigens. Because HLA typing was unavailable for some donors at each locus, only the typed subset was used in association tests. Specific HLA alleles were associated with 15,000 to 20,000 TCR beta sequences at a false discovery rate of 0.05 in a later analysis. A cluster of highly shared sequence variants was judged likely to be a technical artifact of the sequencing pipeline. The classifier was reported to diagnose cytomegalovirus status with high specificity and sensitivity in both the original cohort and the validation cohort. When HLA alleles, especially DR and DQ, strongly co-occurred, attributing TCR associations to individual alleles was difficult. Roughly uniform sequencing depth across donors was assumed in presence/absence analyses, although this assumption may not hold. An earlier analysis of approximately 540 of the donors showed that most TCR beta V segments appeared in productive rearrangements either about 87% or about 30% of the time, which broadly matched IMGT annotations. According to the authors, the approach could potentially be generalized to other disease states and immunological phenotypes. In a later analysis, most CMV-associated TCR beta chains were found to appear HLA-restricted, with HLA associations seemingly driven largely by CMV exposure. A later analysis found that HLA-associated TCR beta chains were more clonally expanded and had lower generation probabilities than equally common non-associated chains. In a later genetic analysis, a missense DCLRE1C variant was associated with V-gene and J-gene trimming of TCR beta chains, and the association was replicated in an independent cohort.

The library was prepared using the immunoSEQ multiplex PCR assay. A mixture of 60 forward primers for TCR Vbeta segments and 13 reverse primers for TCR Jbeta segments was used in the multiplex PCR. Amplification of the CDR3 region of rearranged TCR beta genes was performed with a multiplex PCR assay on genomic DNA. Amplified TCR beta libraries were sequenced as 87-base-pair reads on the Illumina HiSeq System. Regarding the original processing steps: Across the roughly 670 repertoires, a later analysis counted about 81 million unique TCR beta chains, roughly 11 million of which were shared by at least two donors. A nearest-neighbor algorithm error-corrected the raw reads and collapsed the reads into unique sequences, merging closely related sequences to remove PCR and sequencing errors. Alignment of CDR3 sequences to IMGT reference sequences was used to assign V, D and J gene segments. For a sequence to be retained, a match of at least six nucleotides to both a V gene segment and a J gene segment was required. A rearrangement counted as productive if the CDR3 had no stop codons and remained in frame with V and J, and every other rearrangement counted as non-productive. Following IMGT convention, CDR3 was defined as the stretch from the second conserved V-encoded cysteine to the conserved J-encoded phenylalanine. Sequences without an unambiguous match to a single V gene segment were excluded from the earlier analysis of about 630 of the donors. An earlier analysis of approximately 590 of the donors called V segments functional above 56.7% productive rearrangements and segregating when the between-donor standard deviation exceeded 5%. A statistical classification framework was built to diagnose cytomegalovirus status from the catalog of TCR beta chain sequences. In a later analysis, V and J genes were assigned by comparing TCR nucleotide sequences against IMGT/GENE-DB human TR gene sequences. Using the TCRdist pipeline, a later analysis assigned CDR3 sequences along with most-parsimonious VDJ recombination scenarios. In a later analysis, each TCR beta chain was defined by its CDR3 amino acid sequence together with its V-gene family, and reads without a unique V-gene family were excluded. To address suspected cross-contamination and a sequencing artifact, a later analysis removed several hundred highly shared, low-generation-probability nucleotide sequences. A later analysis calculated a clonal expansion index for each public chain from normalized within-repertoire ranks of inferred template counts. A later analysis computed generation probabilities with a VDJ recombination model fitted to out-of-frame rearrangements, and checked the results against IGoR. A later analysis scored TCR-TCR, TCR-HLA and TCR-CMV co-occurrence with hypergeometric tests, applying a repertoire-size bias correction to TCR pairs. A later analysis estimated false discovery rates by permuting HLA or CMV assignments 20 times. A later analysis grouped co-occurring TCRs with DBSCAN, adding TCRdist sequence similarity when clustering within HLA-allele-positive subsets. For co-occurrence clustering, repertoires with fewer than 30,000 or more than 120,000 public chains were excluded, along with a handful of repertoires with anomalous nucleotide sharing. TCRdb took this table from immuneACCESS and kept in-frame rearrangements with V and J called. Such tables lack part of the clones; where checked against another copy, unresolved V genes explain under half of the gap, and the rest is unexplained. The V and J calls and the clone size are those of that table, but D and trimming were determined from the DNA. The sample includes over 150,000 clones, with about 77% observed a single time. Roughly 2.6% of the sample is held by the ten biggest clonotypes.

Counted from cysteine to phenylalanine, this CDR3 has 16 amino acids. CDR3 DNA is the only sequence kept; it has 48 bases, read in frame from the first base. Trimming removed 5 bases from V and 6 bases from J; the gene matches leave 8 bases unexplained. CDR1 SEHNR and CDR2 FQNEAQ were looked up in the germline V gene (reference sequence). The cohort was made up of approximately 670 healthy bone marrow donors. At the time of sampling, all cohort members were nominally healthy, though unrecorded immune exposures were likely present. The donor tested CMV seropositive, placing the donor among the 250 to 350 seropositive members of the cohort. A peripheral blood sample was collected from each donor, and TCR beta sequencing was performed on peripheral blood mononuclear cells. The Qiagen DNeasy Blood Extraction Kit was used to extract genomic DNA from the blood cell samples. With regard to this clone: It has no known antigen specificity. Base quality data are lacking; no much larger clone is found one base away.

The sequence derives from a woman aged 40 to 50 in good health and CMV-seropositive. The chain couples TRBV7-9 to TRBJ2-2; 11 middle bases align to TRBD2. The sequencing input was PBMCs. Here the CDR3 is given as CASSRSSGGFSGELFF. The nucleotide sequence is given as TGTGCCAGCAGCCGATCTAGCGGGGGGTTCTCCGGGGAGCTGTTTTTT. Joined to the reference TRBV7-9 and TRBJ2-2 proteins, this CDR3 gives the full variable domain: DTGVSQNPRHKITKRGQNVTFRCDPISEHNRLYWYRQTLGQGPEFLTYFQNEAQLEKSRLLSDRFSAERPKGSFSTLEIQRTEQGDSAMYLCASSRSSGGFSGELFFGEGSRLTVL.